This T cell receptor beta chain comes out of a study of graft-versus-host responses after intestinal transplantation listed by TCRdb under 2021. Concerning the study at large: Recipients received multivisceral, liver-intestinal, or isolated intestinal transplants. Rather than being sequenced by the commercial service, samples from three later patients were sequenced in-house on an Illumina MiSeq and processed with MiXCR. All recipients received anti-thymocyte globulin induction followed by maintenance tacrolimus and steroids for three to four years. Donor T cell macrochimerism was defined as a peak of at least 4% donor T cells among recipient peripheral blood mononuclear cells. Graft-versus-host and host-versus-graft alloreactive T cell clones were tracked in the graft, circulation and bone marrow after intestinal transplantation using bulk TCR-beta CDR3 sequencing. Alloreactive clones were identified by sequencing pre-transplant mixed lymphocyte reaction products and comparing them with unstimulated pre-transplant donor and recipient T cells. The cohort enrolled 24 intestinal transplant recipients, one of whom was a retransplant, and a few patients without pretransplant specimens were excluded. Broad study findings and their caveats: The relatively low number and heterogeneity of intestinal transplant patients limited the conclusions. Early after transplant, peak levels of circulating GvH clones were found to be associated with declines in HvG clones. GvH clones were detected in recipient bone marrow, and some appeared earlier in ileal mucosa or blood, consistent with an intestinal mucosal origin. Patients with donor T cell macrochimerism had high GvH to HvG T cell clonal ratios in their allografts.

The protocol used for the library was the immunoSEQ multiplex PCR assay. For most patients, genomic DNA was isolated using the Qiagen DNeasy Blood and Tissue Kit and was shipped frozen to Adaptive Biotechnologies for TCR sequencing. High-throughput TCR-beta CDR3 sequencing of genomic DNA from most patients was performed by Adaptive Biotechnologies. Under the source paper's analysis protocol: Adaptive's ImmunoSEQ software supplied the TCR sequencing data for under 20 patients, while MiXCR and VDJtools were used to process a few other patients. CD4 versus CD8 sorting errors were corrected by removing sequences found in both subsets at a frequency ratio below 5:1. CDR3 nucleotide sequences shared by donor and recipient were removed because the origin of these sequences could not be assigned. To be classed as alloreactive, a clone needed at least 2-fold expansion over unstimulated cells and a minimum CFSE-low frequency of 0.002% (template counts) or 0.001% (read counts). Mappable clones were those detected in sequenced pre-transplant spleen, lymph node, or MLR CFSE-low populations of the donor or recipient. Cumulative frequency of alloreactive clones was calculated as a percentage of all sequences weighted by copy number. TCRdb retrieved this table from immuneACCESS and kept in-frame rearrangements only. Not all clones are present; in checked studies, unresolved V genes account for under half, and no reason is known for the remainder. Clone size and the V and J calls come from that table; the DNA yielded D and trimming. A total of some 100,000 clones appear in this sample, about 89% of them only once. Approximately 5.5% of the sample is taken by the ten largest.

Details on this clone: The target of this receptor is not known. No much larger clonotype is one base removed from it; base qualities were not supplied.

The sample's time point label, decoded: cells obtained before transplantation from donor or recipient. CD3+CD4+ and CD3+CD8+ populations were FACS-sorted from unstimulated pre-transplant donor and recipient cells taken from spleen or lymph nodes. The CDR3 starts with the cysteine, ends with the phenylalanine, and has 16 residues. Kept here is only the CDR3 DNA, which spans 48 bases and is read in frame from base 1. V ends up 1 base short and J 3 bases short, with an unmatched junction base count of 3. The germline V gene encodes CDR1 SGHAT and CDR2 FQNNGV. The rearrangement combines TRBV11-2 with TRBJ1-5, with 10 bases aligning to TRBD1. The clonotype comes from a human donor who received an intestinal transplant. Specimen: unstimulated CD8+ T cells sorted from spleen or lymph node cells, collected before intestinal transplant. The DNA reads TGTGCCAGCAGCTTAGGGGACAGGGGTAACAATCAGCCCCAGCATTTT. The resulting protein is CASSLGDRGNNQPQHF.